This T cell receptor beta chain was sequenced during a study of blood T cells in healthy people across ages. Study summary: Capture via template switching afforded approximately one barcoded beta molecule per two T cells. Findings of the study overall: Greater diversity and more naive CD4+ cells were seen in long-lived donors than in aged donors.

As concerns this clonotype: What it recognizes is unknown. A much larger clone lies a single base off, so this may be a read error.

Per sample, no less than 6 micrograms of total RNA were extracted. The CDR3 consists of 12 residues. V lost 6 bases, J lost 0 bases, and 6 bases lay in between. CDR1 and CDR2 (germline): SGHRS, YFSETQ. A second PCR of about 7 to 12 cycles used a sample-barcoded 5' primer and a J-beta primer mix. TCRdb ran MiXCR on the 5' RACE reads and lists one entry per CDR3 protein. Among about 640,000 distinct CDR3 sequences, roughly 50% were seen once, and the ten largest hold roughly 34%. Specimen: blood. The TCR was taken from a man between 60 and 75 years old in good health. The J gene is TRBJ2-5, the V gene TRBV5-1; no clear D. The CDR3 loop reads CASNANQETQYF. The CDR3 nucleotides are TGCGCCAGCAACGCCAACCAAGAGACCCAGTACTTC.